This TCR beta chain came from a study of T cell responses to AZD1222 COVID-19 vaccine. V was pared by 4 bases and J by 0 bases, with 7 bases between. The CDR3 has 13 residues. The V gene's germline CDR1 is MNHEY and CDR2 SMNVEV (reference sequence). Profiling relied on immunoSEQ multiplex PCR, and the TCRdb table lists in-frame clones only, not all of them. The repertoire has fewer than 200,000 clones, about 90% of them found once; the top ten carry 1.5% to 2%. Specimen: peripheral blood, collected on day 0 of AZD1222 vaccination. The clonotype comes from an adult in good health. The V call is TRBV27, the J call TRBJ2-7; D unclear. Written as DNA, the CDR3 is TGTGCCAGCAGTTCCCCACACTCCTACGAGCAGTACTTC. Encoded protein: CASSSPHSYEQYF.